Sequencing of this TCR beta chain was carried out in a study of shared clonotypes between healthy human individuals. Data came from immunoSEQ multiplex PCR; TCRdb stores just in-frame clones and leaves some out. The data contain under 750,000 clones, 72% of them seen just once; the ten biggest clones take up under 2%. Comments on this clone: The antigen remains unidentified.

General study points: Non-shared clonotypes showed lower generation probabilities than clonotypes common to all four donors.

The receptor was derived from a woman aged 30 to 39 in good health. Sequences were obtained from memory CD4+ T cells sorted from blood. Subset: CD45RA-negative fraction.

The CDR3 DNA reads as TGTGCCAGCAGTGAAGTCGGAACAGATGAAGCTTTCTTT. It is translated as CASSEVGTDEAFF. This chain connects TRBV6-1 to TRBJ1-1; no clear D gene. V shed 1 base and J shed 7 bases, with 10 bases lying between them. The CDR3 extends over 13 amino acids. Germline assignment: CDR1 MNHNS and CDR2 SASEGT.